A selection of T cell receptor beta chains follows, all from one sample in a study of cytomegalovirus exposure and HLA in healthy donors. TCRdb's copy holds only in-frame clones and misses some; the assay was immunoSEQ multiplex PCR. The data hold approximately 110,000 clones, with around three quarters observed a single time. The sample comprised PBMCs. The receptors derive from a female donor in good health and CMV-seropositive. CDR3s include the opening cysteine and the closing phenylalanine or tryptophan. The order of the fields is J gene, D gene, clone size, V gene, CDR3 protein, CDR3 DNA. A D gene is named only where the DNA matches it firmly. Rows give clone size only sometimes, using once, few, many, or a class for an expanded clone.

j_call: TRBJ1-2
d_call: -
clone_size: once
v_call: TRBV19
cdr3_aa: CASSMSTSGYGYTF
cdr3_nt: TGTGCCAGTAGTATGTCCACTAGTGGCTATGGCTACACCTTC

j_call: TRBJ2-5
d_call: -
clone_size: -
v_call: TRBV5-5
cdr3_aa: CASSPPQRQETQYF
cdr3_nt: TGTGCCAGCAGCCCGCCGCAGCGGCAAGAGACCCAGTACTTC

j_call: TRBJ1-5
d_call: -
clone_size: -
v_call: TRBV28
cdr3_aa: CASSSILATGPRAQHF
cdr3_nt: TGTGCCAGCAGTTCCATCCTCGCCACAGGGCCGCGGGCCCAGCATTTT

j_call: TRBJ2-3
d_call: -
clone_size: -
v_call: TRBV21-1
cdr3_aa: CASSTYLRGCKSDTQYF
cdr3_nt: TGTGCCAGCAGCACATACCTTAGGGGGTGTAAGTCAGATACGCAGTATTTT

j_call: TRBJ2-1
d_call: -
clone_size: -
v_call: TRBV7-3
cdr3_aa: CASSFRSLSSYNEQFF
cdr3_nt: TGTGCCAGCAGCTTCAGATCATTAAGCTCCTACAATGAGCAGTTCTTC

j_call: TRBJ2-7
d_call: -
clone_size: -
v_call: TRBV29-1
cdr3_aa: CSAAVARNEQYF
cdr3_nt: TGCAGCGCGGCGGTTGCGAGGAACGAGCAGTACTTC

j_call: TRBJ1-2
d_call: -
clone_size: -
v_call: TRBV5-1
cdr3_aa: CASSPMGAPNYGYTF
cdr3_nt: TGCGCCAGCAGCCCTATGGGGGCGCCTAACTATGGCTACACCTTC

j_call: TRBJ1-1
d_call: -
clone_size: -
v_call: TRBV9
cdr3_aa: CASGNFGTEAFF
cdr3_nt: TGTGCCAGCGGTAACTTCGGGACTGAAGCTTTCTTT

j_call: TRBJ2-3
d_call: TRBD2
clone_size: -
v_call: TRBV28
cdr3_aa: CASPGPAGEPDTQYF
cdr3_nt: TGTGCCAGCCCAGGTCCGGCGGGGGAGCCAGATACGCAGTATTTT

j_call: TRBJ1-1
d_call: -
clone_size: -
v_call: TRBV6-1
cdr3_aa: CASRLTGSNTEAFF
cdr3_nt: TGTGCCAGCAGACTAACAGGGTCGAACACTGAAGCTTTCTTT

j_call: TRBJ2-6
d_call: -
clone_size: -
v_call: TRBV5-1
cdr3_aa: CASVPGGTGANVLTF
cdr3_nt: TGCGCCAGCGTCCCAGGGGGGACTGGGGCCAACGTCCTGACTTTC

j_call: TRBJ2-1
d_call: TRBD2
clone_size: -
v_call: TRBV29-1
cdr3_aa: CSVGGGGRGSYNEQFF
cdr3_nt: TGCAGCGTTGGAGGGGGCGGGAGGGGCTCCTACAATGAGCAGTTCTTC

j_call: TRBJ2-7
d_call: -
clone_size: -
v_call: TRBV28
cdr3_aa: CASRGHYEQYF
cdr3_nt: TGTGCCAGCAGAGGACACTACGAGCAGTACTTC

j_call: TRBJ2-7
d_call: TRBD2
clone_size: few
v_call: TRBV7-8
cdr3_aa: CASSLGLAEQYF
cdr3_nt: TGTGCCAGCAGCTTGGGACTAGCGGAGCAGTACTTC

j_call: TRBJ2-7
d_call: -
clone_size: -
v_call: TRBV6-1
cdr3_aa: CAGAGSISYEQYF
cdr3_nt: TGTGCCGGGGCGGGATCCATCTCCTACGAGCAGTACTTC

j_call: TRBJ2-1
d_call: -
clone_size: -
v_call: TRBV7-8
cdr3_aa: CASSLPGEQFF
cdr3_nt: TGTGCCAGCAGCTTGCCAGGGGAGCAGTTCTTC

j_call: TRBJ1-2
d_call: TRBD1
clone_size: -
v_call: TRBV4-3
cdr3_aa: CASSLGQGAFDYGYTF
cdr3_nt: TGCGCCAGCAGCCTCGGACAGGGGGCTTTCGACTATGGCTACACCTTC

j_call: TRBJ2-7
d_call: TRBD1
clone_size: -
v_call: TRBV7-9
cdr3_aa: CASSLTGSYYEQYF
cdr3_nt: TGTGCCAGCAGCTTGACAGGGTCATACTACGAGCAGTACTTC

j_call: TRBJ2-7
d_call: -
clone_size: -
v_call: TRBV4-1
cdr3_aa: CASSQDQAGLTYEQYF
cdr3_nt: TGCGCCAGCAGCCAAGATCAGGCAGGTCTTACCTACGAGCAGTACTTC

j_call: TRBJ2-2
d_call: TRBD2
clone_size: -
v_call: TRBV4-1
cdr3_aa: CASSQERLAGVYTGELFF
cdr3_nt: TGCGCCAGCAGCCAAGAACGGCTAGCGGGAGTATACACCGGGGAGCTGTTTTTT

j_call: TRBJ1-5
d_call: TRBD1
clone_size: -
v_call: TRBV6-1
cdr3_aa: CASSAVTGGGQPQHF
cdr3_nt: TGTGCCAGCAGTGCTGTGACAGGGGGCGGACAGCCCCAGCATTTT

j_call: TRBJ2-2
d_call: TRBD1
clone_size: -
v_call: TRBV29-1
cdr3_aa: CSVAQGANTGELFF
cdr3_nt: TGCAGCGTGGCACAGGGGGCAAACACCGGGGAGCTGTTTTTT

j_call: TRBJ1-5
d_call: TRBD1
clone_size: few
v_call: TRBV2
cdr3_aa: CASSGGTVSNQPQHF
cdr3_nt: TGTGCCAGCAGTGGAGGGACAGTTAGCAATCAGCCCCAGCATTTT

j_call: TRBJ1-4
d_call: -
clone_size: -
v_call: TRBV6-5
cdr3_aa: CASKLGAHNEKLFF
cdr3_nt: TGTGCCAGCAAATTAGGGGCACATAATGAAAAACTGTTTTTT

j_call: TRBJ2-7
d_call: -
clone_size: -
v_call: TRBV7-2
cdr3_aa: CASSLFDIARAGATTEQYF
cdr3_nt: TGTGCCAGCAGCTTATTCGACATTGCCAGGGCGGGGGCTACAACCGAGCAGTACTTC

j_call: TRBJ1-2
d_call: -
clone_size: -
v_call: TRBV7-2
cdr3_aa: CASSLQGDRTF
cdr3_nt: TGTGCCAGCAGCTTACAAGGAGATAGGACCTTC

j_call: TRBJ2-5
d_call: TRBD2
clone_size: -
v_call: TRBV11-2
cdr3_aa: CASSILAGQETQYF
cdr3_nt: TGTGCCAGCAGCATACTAGCGGGGCAAGAGACCCAGTACTTC

j_call: TRBJ2-1
d_call: TRBD1
clone_size: once
v_call: TRBV18
cdr3_aa: CASSRVQGGNEQFF
cdr3_nt: TGTGCCAGCTCACGTGTACAGGGGGGCAATGAGCAGTTCTTC

j_call: TRBJ1-3
d_call: -
clone_size: -
v_call: TRBV6-5
cdr3_aa: CASSSLGGGGNTIYF
cdr3_nt: TGTGCCAGCAGTTCGCTTGGGGGGGGTGGAAACACCATATATTTT

j_call: TRBJ2-6
d_call: -
clone_size: -
v_call: TRBV21-1
cdr3_aa: CASSKKWTHSASGANVLTF
cdr3_nt: TGTGCCAGCAGCAAAAAATGGACACACTCCGCGTCTGGGGCCAACGTCCTGACTTTC

j_call: TRBJ2-7
d_call: TRBD1
clone_size: -
v_call: TRBV7-8
cdr3_aa: CASSWDRASYEQYF
cdr3_nt: TGTGCCAGCAGCTGGGACAGGGCCTCCTACGAGCAGTACTTC

j_call: TRBJ2-7
d_call: -
clone_size: -
v_call: TRBV18
cdr3_aa: CASSPSPGAYEQYF
cdr3_nt: TGTGCCAGCTCACCGTCCCCAGGCGCCTACGAGCAGTACTTC

j_call: TRBJ2-1
d_call: -
clone_size: few
v_call: TRBV7-3
cdr3_aa: CASSSEVGEQFF
cdr3_nt: TGTGCCAGCAGCTCGGAGGTTGGTGAGCAGTTCTTC

j_call: TRBJ2-7
d_call: TRBD1
clone_size: -
v_call: TRBV2
cdr3_aa: CASSRQGPYEQYF
cdr3_nt: TGTGCCAGCAGCCGACAGGGCCCCTACGAGCAGTACTTC

j_call: TRBJ2-7
d_call: -
clone_size: -
v_call: TRBV27
cdr3_aa: CASSPRRGPSYEQYF
cdr3_nt: TGTGCCAGCAGCCCCAGGCGGGGCCCCTCCTACGAGCAGTACTTC

j_call: TRBJ2-5
d_call: -
clone_size: -
v_call: TRBV6-1
cdr3_aa: CASSEDPSRETQYF
cdr3_nt: TGTGCCAGCAGTGAAGACCCAAGCAGGGAGACCCAGTACTTC

j_call: TRBJ2-1
d_call: TRBD2
clone_size: -
v_call: TRBV6-1
cdr3_aa: CASSGVAGLAYNEQFF
cdr3_nt: TGTGCCAGCAGTGGGGTAGCGGGACTTGCCTACAATGAGCAGTTCTTC

j_call: TRBJ2-1
d_call: TRBD2
clone_size: -
v_call: TRBV4-2
cdr3_aa: CASSRGLEGDEQFF
cdr3_nt: TGTGCCAGCAGCCGAGGACTAGAAGGCGATGAGCAGTTCTTC

j_call: TRBJ2-7
d_call: -
clone_size: -
v_call: TRBV5-4
cdr3_aa: CASSPSVRDTHEQYF
cdr3_nt: TGTGCCAGCAGCCCCTCCGTCAGGGATACCCACGAGCAGTACTTC

j_call: TRBJ2-1
d_call: TRBD2
clone_size: once
v_call: TRBV29-1
cdr3_aa: CSVELAGGLSYNEQFF
cdr3_nt: TGCAGCGTTGAATTGGCGGGGGGCTTAAGTTACAATGAGCAGTTCTTC

j_call: TRBJ1-1
d_call: -
clone_size: few
v_call: TRBV7-2
cdr3_aa: CASSSNRGRTEAFF
cdr3_nt: TGTGCCAGCAGCTCCAATCGAGGGAGGACTGAAGCTTTCTTT

j_call: TRBJ2-4
d_call: TRBD1
clone_size: -
v_call: TRBV9
cdr3_aa: CASSRQGNIYNIQYF
cdr3_nt: TGTGCCAGCAGTAGACAGGGCAATATTTATAACATTCAGTACTTC

j_call: TRBJ2-7
d_call: TRBD1
clone_size: few
v_call: TRBV6-1
cdr3_aa: CASSLQGGGDEQYF
cdr3_nt: TGTGCCAGTTCCCTACAGGGGGGCGGGGACGAGCAGTACTTC

j_call: TRBJ2-1
d_call: TRBD1
clone_size: -
v_call: TRBV10-2
cdr3_aa: CASKSGQLNEQFF
cdr3_nt: TGCGCCAGTAAATCGGGACAGTTAAATGAGCAGTTCTTC

j_call: TRBJ1-2
d_call: -
clone_size: -
v_call: TRBV27
cdr3_aa: CASSLHGGLYGYTF
cdr3_nt: TGTGCCAGCAGTTTACATGGCGGCCTCTATGGCTACACCTTC

j_call: TRBJ1-5
d_call: -
clone_size: -
v_call: TRBV6-1
cdr3_aa: CASSESSGVNQPQHF
cdr3_nt: TGTGCCAGCAGTGAAAGTAGCGGGGTCAATCAGCCCCAGCATTTT

j_call: TRBJ1-2
d_call: -
clone_size: -
v_call: TRBV7-2
cdr3_aa: CASSPQAGPNYGYTF
cdr3_nt: TGTGCCAGCAGCCCCCAAGCAGGCCCTAACTATGGCTACACCTTC

j_call: TRBJ2-5
d_call: -
clone_size: once
v_call: TRBV6-1
cdr3_aa: CASSSNSGVQETQYF
cdr3_nt: TGTGCCAGCAGTTCCAATAGCGGCGTTCAAGAGACCCAGTACTTC

j_call: TRBJ2-7
d_call: -
clone_size: -
v_call: TRBV28
cdr3_aa: CASSPQPRARGEQYF
cdr3_nt: TGTGCCAGCAGTCCTCAACCCCGGGCCCGGGGCGAGCAGTACTTC

j_call: TRBJ1-4
d_call: -
clone_size: -
v_call: TRBV5-1
cdr3_aa: CASSLGIGENNEKLFF
cdr3_nt: TGCGCCAGCAGCTTGGGGATCGGAGAAAACAATGAAAAACTGTTTTTT

j_call: TRBJ2-7
d_call: -
clone_size: once
v_call: TRBV28
cdr3_aa: CASSLLLAPTYEQYF
cdr3_nt: TGTGCCAGCAGTTTATTACTAGCACCTACCTACGAGCAGTACTTC

j_call: TRBJ1-2
d_call: -
clone_size: -
v_call: TRBV19
cdr3_aa: CASSKAGTTNYGYTF
cdr3_nt: TGTGCCAGTAGTAAGGCCGGGACAACTAACTATGGCTACACCTTC

j_call: TRBJ2-7
d_call: -
clone_size: -
v_call: TRBV2
cdr3_aa: CASSDHSSSYEQYF
cdr3_nt: TGTGCCAGCAGTGACCATTCTAGTTCCTACGAGCAGTACTTC